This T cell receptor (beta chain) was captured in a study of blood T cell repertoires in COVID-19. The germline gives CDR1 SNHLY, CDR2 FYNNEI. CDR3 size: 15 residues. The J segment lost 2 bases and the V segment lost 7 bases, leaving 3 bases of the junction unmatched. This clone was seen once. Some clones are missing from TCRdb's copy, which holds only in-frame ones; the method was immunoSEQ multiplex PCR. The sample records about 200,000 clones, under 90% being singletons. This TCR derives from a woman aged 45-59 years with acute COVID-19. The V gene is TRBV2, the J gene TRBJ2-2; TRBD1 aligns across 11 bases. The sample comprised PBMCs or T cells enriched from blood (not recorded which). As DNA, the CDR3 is TGTGCCAGCAAAGGGACAGGGGGAAACACCGGGGAGCTGTTTTTT. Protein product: CASKGTGGNTGELFF.